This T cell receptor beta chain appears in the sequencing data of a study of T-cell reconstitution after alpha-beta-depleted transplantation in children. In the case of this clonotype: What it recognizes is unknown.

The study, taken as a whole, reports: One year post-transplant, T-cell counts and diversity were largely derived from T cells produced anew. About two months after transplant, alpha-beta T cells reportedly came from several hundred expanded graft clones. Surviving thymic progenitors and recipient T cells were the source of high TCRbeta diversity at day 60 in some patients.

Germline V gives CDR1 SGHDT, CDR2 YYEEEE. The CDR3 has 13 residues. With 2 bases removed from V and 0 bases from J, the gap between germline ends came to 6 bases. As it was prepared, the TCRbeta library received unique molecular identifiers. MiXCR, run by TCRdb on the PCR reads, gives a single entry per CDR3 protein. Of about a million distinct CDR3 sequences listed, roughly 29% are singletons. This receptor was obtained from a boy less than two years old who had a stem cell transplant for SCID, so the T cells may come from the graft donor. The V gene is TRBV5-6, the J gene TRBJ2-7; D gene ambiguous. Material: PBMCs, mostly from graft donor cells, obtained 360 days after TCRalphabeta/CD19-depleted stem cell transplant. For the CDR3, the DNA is TGTGCCAGCAGCTTCCGAAACTCCTACGAGCAGTACTTC. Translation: CASSFRNSYEQYF.